One sample yielded the 12 T cell receptor beta chains listed below, sequenced in a study of regulatory and conventional T cells in RAG deficiency. Conventional CD4+ T cells were sorted from blood as CD25-low CD127-high cells. Sequencing was performed with immunoSEQ multiplex PCR; in TCRdb, only in-frame clones are kept and a portion is missing. The data contain 20,000 to 25,000 clones, roughly 96% of them singletons. The data were also submitted as part of a second study, on regulatory T cells. That work adds: Primers: 52 TRBV forward and 13 TRBJ reverse.

The sequenced sample consisted of CD25- CD4+ T cells sorted from blood. The receptors were sampled from a human donor in good health.

The chain carries TRBV11-3 and TRBJ1-1; 7 nucleotides match TRBD1. Per germline, CDR1 SGHNT and CDR2 YENEEA. The CDR3 has 13 amino acids. V trimming: 5 bases; J trimming: 2 bases; junction bases outside the gene matches: 2. CDR3 DNA: TGTGCCAGCAGCCGACAGGGTAACACTGAAGCTTTCTTT. It encodes CASSRQGNTEAFF.

Regarding this clone: Its ends do not fully match the called genes, so a read error is possible. The same CDR3 can be traced to other DNA sequences in this sample. The genes are TRBV12-5 and TRBJ1-1; weak D call: TRBD1 (5 bases). Germline CDR1 LGHNT, CDR2 FRNRAP. The CDR3 consists of 16 residues. CDR3 region: CASGVGGTGGNTEAFF. CDR3 in DNA: TGTGCTAGTGGAGTGGGCGGGACGGGGGGGAACACCGAAGCTTTCTTT.

The chain employs TRBV27 and TRBJ1-2, with a tentative D call TRBD1 (5 bases). CDR1 and CDR2 from the germline V gene are MNHEY and SMNVEV (reference sequence). V was trimmed by 4 bases and J by 3 bases, leaving 15 bases between them. The CDR3 sequence is 15 residues long. The CDR3 sequence: CASSYNLGQHYGYTF. The CDR3 DNA sequence: TGTGCCAGCAGTTATAATCTGGGGCAGCACTATGGCTACACCTTC.

This clone occurred once. The genes are TRBV5-1 and TRBJ2-2, with 9 nucleotides matching TRBD1. With V trimmed by 1 base and J by 4 bases, 14 bases remained unmatched. Germline loops: CDR1 SGHRS, CDR2 YFSETQ. The CDR3 is 19 amino acids. The CDR3 coding sequence is TGCGCCAGCAGCTTGACGGGACAGGGTGAAGCGGGCATCACCGGGGAGCTGTTTTTT. Protein sequence: CASSLTGQGEAGITGELFF.

CDR3 amino acids: CATTSGQGGGYTF. The DNA of the CDR3 is TGTGCCACCACTTCAGGACAGGGGGGTGGCTACACCTTC. This sequence joins TRBV2 and TRBJ1-2, with TRBD1 matching 10 bases. This CDR3 region has 13 residues. The J segment lost 7 bases and the V segment lost 10 bases, leaving 9 bases of the junction unmatched. Germline values: CDR1 SNHLY, CDR2 FYNNEI.

The V and J genes are TRBV28 and TRBJ2-7, with D uncertain. Germline assignment: CDR1 MDHEN and CDR2 SYDVKM. The CDR3 consists of 13 residues. The germline V and J ends were trimmed by 7 bases and 3 bases, with 13 bases remaining between them. CDR3 protein: CASTPFGDYEQYF. The CDR3 region has the DNA TGTGCCAGCACACCGTTCGGAGACTACGAGCAGTACTTC.

V and J are TRBV2 and TRBJ1-2; 7 nucleotides agree with TRBD1. V was clipped by 6 bases and J by 4 bases; unmatched bases: 11. This CDR3 comprises 15 residues. Germline CDR1 and CDR2: SNHLY and FYNNEI. CDR3 nucleotide sequence: TGTGCCAGCAGAGCTATTCCCGGGACAGTCTATGGCTACACCTTC. It translates to CASRAIPGTVYGYTF.

The J gene is TRBJ1-1, the V gene TRBV5-1, with D uncertain. V lost 0 bases to trimming and J lost 0 bases, with 9 bases between them. The CDR3 covers 15 residues. The germline CDR1 and CDR2 sequences are SGHRS and YFSETQ. CDR3 region: CASSLGLLMNTEAFF. CDR3 DNA sequence: TGCGCCAGCAGCTTGGGACTGCTAATGAACACTGAAGCTTTCTTT.

This clone came up a few times. The rearrangement joins TRBV10-1 to TRBJ1-1, with 7 nucleotides matching TRBD1. V was pared by 2 bases and J by 6 bases, with 12 bases of the junction left unmatched. The germline CDR1 and CDR2 sequences are WNHNN and SYGVQD (reference sequence). CDR3 length equals 16 residues. CDR3 sequence: CASSERAGTVIAEAFF. In nucleotides, the CDR3 is TGCGCCAGCAGTGAGAGAGCCGGGACAGTGATCGCTGAAGCTTTCTTT.

About this clone itself: The sample has other DNA sequences that encode this CDR3 too. J is TRBJ1-6 and V is TRBV9; 9 bases line up with TRBD1. Trimming removed 0 bases from V and 4 bases from J; junction bases left unmatched: 17. In germline, CDR1 is SGDLS, CDR2 YYNGEE. The CDR3 sequence is 21 residues long. The CDR3 region is CASSVDPLDRGRRTYNSPLHF. The CDR3 bases are TGTGCCAGCAGCGTAGATCCCCTGGACAGGGGCCGGCGTACTTATAATTCACCCCTCCACTTT.

The chain links TRBV5-6 to TRBJ2-7; 7 bases align to TRBD1. This CDR3 region has 16 residues. Germline V gene lookup returns CDR1 SGHDT and CDR2 YYEEEE. The V segment lost 4 bases and the J segment 5 bases; nucleotides outside the gene matches: 15. CDR3 residues: CASSHARRTGPHEQYF. DNA of the CDR3: TGTGCCAGCAGCCACGCCCGCCGGACAGGCCCTCACGAGCAGTACTTC.

The V and J genes are TRBV6-5 and TRBJ1-1; D may be TRBD1 (6 bases). The CDR3 totals 12 residues. CDR1 is MNHEY, CDR2 SVGAGI, per germline. V dropped 3 bases and J dropped 10 bases, with 12 bases sitting between them. CDR3 DNA sequence: TGTGCCAGCAGTTATTCCGGGGGGCGAGCTTTCTTT. Translation gives CASSYSGGRAFF.